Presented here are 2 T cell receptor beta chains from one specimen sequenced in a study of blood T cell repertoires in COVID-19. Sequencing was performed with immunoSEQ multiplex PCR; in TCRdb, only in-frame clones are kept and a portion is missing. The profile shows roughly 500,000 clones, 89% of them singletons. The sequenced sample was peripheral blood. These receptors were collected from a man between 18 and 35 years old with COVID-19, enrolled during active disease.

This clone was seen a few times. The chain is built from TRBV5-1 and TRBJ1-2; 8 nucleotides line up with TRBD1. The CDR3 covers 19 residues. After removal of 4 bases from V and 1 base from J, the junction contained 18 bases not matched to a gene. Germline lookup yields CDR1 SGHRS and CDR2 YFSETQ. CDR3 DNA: TGCGCCAGCAGCCCCCGGATGGCCGCAGGGGGCGTTGATAACTATGGCTACACCTTC. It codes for CASSPRMAAGGVDNYGYTF.

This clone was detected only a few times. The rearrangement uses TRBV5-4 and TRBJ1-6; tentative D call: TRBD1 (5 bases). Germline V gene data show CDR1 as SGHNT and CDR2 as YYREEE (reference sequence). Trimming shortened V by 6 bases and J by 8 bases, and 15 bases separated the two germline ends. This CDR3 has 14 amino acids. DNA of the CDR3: TGTGCCAGCACCCTGTGGGGAGGGGATTCACCCCTCCACTTT. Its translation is CASTLWGGDSPLHF.